The clone carrying this T cell receptor (beta chain) appeared a few times. In TCRdb, the RT-PCR reads were re-called with MiXCR into one record per CDR3 protein. The sample contains 98,000 or so distinct CDR3 sequences, 35% to 45% of which appear only once. The data were taken from a study of patients and donors after allogeneic stem cell transplantation. CDR3 length: 13 amino acids. Trimming cost V 5 bases and J 6 bases, with 13 bases left between them. Germline loops: CDR1 MDHEN, CDR2 SYDVKM. The source material was blood, either unsorted or a sorted T cell fraction (not recorded which). The sequence came from a human donor who was either an allogeneic HSCT recipient or a stem cell or donor lymphocyte infusion donor (not recorded which). It is not recorded whose cells these are; they may come from a transplant donor. V gene TRBV28 combines with J gene TRBJ1-2; D ambiguous. The CDR3 region has the DNA TGTGCCAGCAGTCCCACAGTAGGTCATGGCTACACCTTC. It yields the protein CASSPTVGHGYTF.